This T cell receptor (beta chain) stems from a study of post-analysis software for immune sequencing data (dated by TCRdb to 2014 to 2015). For the study in its entirety: Relapsing-remitting, secondary progressive and progressive-relapsing multiple sclerosis were recorded as disease courses, and subtype annotation was lacking for some patients. Patient repertoires were compared against roughly 11 previously published healthy control repertoires from donors aged about 6 to 27 years. A subset of samples was prepared in parallel using single-end sample barcoding, then pooled and co-amplified after Illumina adapter ligation.

V has 0 bases trimmed and J has 3 bases trimmed; junction bases matching no gene number 8. CDR1 is given as DFQATT and CDR2 as SNEGSKA, both from the germline V gene (reference sequence). The CDR3 measures 15 amino acids from cysteine to phenylalanine. Only CDR3 DNA remains: 45 bases, in frame from the first base. Findings and caveats that apply to the study as a whole: Significantly lower normalized Chao1 diversity was found in multiple sclerosis patients than in controls, suggesting substantial peripheral T-cell clonal expansion. Significantly higher frequencies in patients than in controls were found for roughly 5 TRBV segments, including TRBV5-6, TRBV5-1 and TRBV20-1. When samples were clustered directly using the F measure, samples prepared in the same batch co-clustered strongly, which prompted a batch-effect correction. The multiple sclerosis patient group was slightly younger than the control group.

On this clonotype itself: Its antigen is currently not known. Within one base of it there is no much larger clone, and no base qualities were kept.

To demonstrate the VDJtools post-analysis software, TCR beta repertoires were profiled from the peripheral blood of about a dozen young patients with multiple sclerosis. Multiple sclerosis patients were children and adolescents aged about 6 to 17 years. The library relied on PCR. Instrument used: Illumina HiSeq 2500. Unique molecular identifiers were incorporated into TCR beta cDNA libraries to reduce PCR and sequencing biases. Per 1 to 10 million input T cells, 500,000 or so cDNA molecules were obtained, such that each molecule approximated one T cell. The patient libraries were prepared and sequenced using the same protocol as the earlier healthy control dataset. Samples belonging to the same batch were prepared together, multiplexed and sequenced on a shared HiSeq lane. The original methods were these. MIGEC handled the raw barcoded reads, throwing out single-read molecular identifier groups before consensus assembly and CDR3 extraction. Clonotype tables were post-analysed with VDJtools, and diversity was normalized by down-sampling all datasets to the smallest sample size. Repertoire overlap clustering matched CDR3 amino acid but not nucleotide sequences to correct batch-related cross-sample contamination. TCRdb reanalyzed the raw reads on its own, using fastp at Q25 for trimming and MiXCR for clone calling, and kept in-frame beta chains. Rows matching on CDR3 protein sequence are summarized as one entry with the most common DNA and genes. TCRdb, rather than the study authors, made the V and J calls. This sample comprises roughly 800,000 distinct CDR3 sequences, about 53% of them detected only once. Approximately 4.2% of the sample goes to the ten largest clones.

The source material was blood. This TCR came from a girl between 10 and 17 years old with multiple sclerosis. The chain joins TRBV20-1 to TRBJ2-7; 7 of the junction bases match TRBD2. This receptor has the CDR3 CSARDPLAALYEQYF. The nucleotides read TGCAGTGCTAGAGATCCCCTAGCGGCTCTCTACGAGCAGTACTTC.